Following are 6 T cell receptor beta chains from one sample sequenced in a study of blood T cell repertoires in COVID-19. TCRdb's copy holds only in-frame clones and misses some; the assay was immunoSEQ multiplex PCR. Counted here are around 190,000 clones, around 84% occurring once; the ten biggest clones make up roughly 3.2%. The specimen was PBMCs or T cells enriched from blood (not recorded which). Receptors originate from a woman aged 25 to 39 who had recovered from COVID-19.

This clone was detected a few times. The chain employs TRBV5-4 and TRBJ1-6; maybe TRBD1 (6 bases). Between the trimmed V and J ends, which lost 0 bases and 1 base, there was a span of 11 bases. This CDR3 is 17 amino acids long. CDR1 and CDR2 from the germline V gene are SGHNT and YYREEE (reference sequence). The CDR3, as DNA: TGTGCCAGCAGCTTGGGGACAGTACGATCCTATAATTCACCCCTCCACTTT. It translates to CASSLGTVRSYNSPLHF.

The table lists this clone with a count of one. The J gene is TRBJ2-2, the V gene TRBV11-2; TRBD2 is a possible D gene (5 bases). This CDR3 has 14 amino acids. V lost 5 bases, J lost 6 bases, and 13 bases lay in between. Germline V CDR1 and CDR2: SGHAT, FQNNGV. CDR3 nucleotide sequence: TGTGCCAGCAGCGCCCCTAGCAACCCCGGGGAGCTGTTTTTT. Its protein product is CASSAPSNPGELFF.

The V gene is TRBV5-4, the J gene TRBJ1-1; 9 positions agree with TRBD1. Germline-derived CDR1 and CDR2 are SGHNT and YYREEE (reference sequence). V lost 3 bases and J lost 2; bases outside the gene matches: 11. The CDR3 covers 17 residues. As DNA, the CDR3 is TGTGCCAGCAGCTCCCCCGGGACAGGGAGTTTTAACACTGAAGCTTTCTTT. Protein product: CASSSPGTGSFNTEAFF. The variable domain in full, completed from reference TRBV5-4 and TRBJ1-1, reads ETGVTQSPTHLIKTRGQQVTLRCSSQSGHNTVSWYQQALGQGPQFIFQYYREEENGRGNFPPRFSGLQFPNYSSELNVNALELDDSALYLCASSSPGTGSFNTEAFFGQGTRLTVV.

About this clone: The sample contains more than one DNA sequence encoding this CDR3. The CDR3 nucleotides read TGCGCCAGCAGCTTGCAGGGGCAGAACACTGAAGCTTTCTTT. Its translation is CASSLQGQNTEAFF. The chain combines TRBV5-1 with TRBJ1-1; D possibly corresponds to TRBD1 (6 bases). This CDR3 has 14 amino acids. The germline CDR1 and CDR2 sequences are SGHRS and YFSETQ. V dropped 1 base and J dropped 1 base, with 8 bases sitting between them.

This clone has a handful of counts. The genes are TRBV18 and TRBJ1-4; 7 nucleotides match TRBD1. Germline trimming cut 6 bases from V and 2 bases from J; bases unmatched to any gene: 6. The length of the CDR3 is 15 residues. Looked up from germline, CDR1 is KGHSH and CDR2 is LQKENI. CDR3 DNA: TGTGCCAGCTCGCTCACGGGACAGACTAATGAAAAACTGTTTTTT. Translation gives CASSLTGQTNEKLFF.

The chain uses TRBV30 and TRBJ2-7; a weak D match, TRBD1 (5 bases). Looked up from germline, CDR1 is GTSNPN and CDR2 is SVGIG (reference sequence). This CDR3 has 13 amino acids. V was shortened by 0 bases and J by 3 bases, with 9 bases between the two germline ends. The DNA of the CDR3 is TGTGCCTGGAGTGTAGACAGCCACTACGAGCAGTACTTC. Amino acids: CAWSVDSHYEQYF.